This T cell receptor beta chain is drawn from a study of T cell responses to AZD1222 COVID-19 vaccine listed by TCRdb under 2021. About the full investigation: TCR sequencing was performed for about 240 trial participants, of whom some 200 were given two doses of AZD1222 and about 25 were given two doses of MenACWY control vaccine. Trial participants were enrolled into age subgroups of 18-55, 56-69 and 70-plus years, which contained roughly 150, 30 and 60 TCR-sequenced participants, respectively. Overall results and qualifications from the work: The vaccine-associated CD4 TCRs covered the entire spike protein, and the dominant responses fell in regions 160-218 and 743-854. Spike-specific TCR breadth and depth rose significantly after two AZD1222 doses compared with day 0 and with MenACWY recipients. Participants were mostly white British, with more females than males. The authors suggested clonal diversity may have been underestimated. Because no samples from the day 14 peak response were available, repertoires could be characterized only after the peak T cell response. Conclusions about previously exposed vaccinees were limited because only a handful of AZD1222 recipients were SARS-CoV-2 seropositive at baseline. Reportedly, close to half of the unique spike-specific TCRs recognized epitopes lying outside the regions that are mutated in the B.1.351 and B.1.1.7 variants. In the small 56-69-year group, the increase in depth fell short of significance, most likely because of low power.

The CDR3 regions of human TCRbeta chains were subjected to immunosequencing. Processing in the source paper ran as follows. TCRs in the repertoires were matched against a reference library of SARS-CoV-2-specific TCRs that had been generated with the MIRA antigen-specificity platform. Breadth meant the fraction of unique TCRs that were SARS-CoV-2-associated, whereas depth meant the fraction of total T cells that were SARS-CoV-2-associated. Using the MIRA data, each spike-specific TCR was mapped to the spike region that the TCR reacts to and placed in a CD4 or CD8 class. Log10-transformed breadth and depth values were compared by one-way ANOVA with Sidak's multiple comparisons tests. TCRdb took this table from immuneACCESS and kept in-frame rearrangements with V and J called. Such tables lack part of the clones; where checked against another copy, unresolved V genes explain under half of the gap, and the rest is unexplained. D and trimming come from the DNA, and the V and J calls and clone size come from that table. Present in this sample are some 100,000 clones, roughly 86% of which were seen just once. The ten most abundant clones make up 9.5% to 15% of the sample.

Comments on this clone: It lacks a known antigen. Per-base quality was not reported, and no clone a single base away is much larger than it.

CDR1 and CDR2 are read off the germline V gene as SNHLY and FYNNEI. Spanning cysteine to phenylalanine, the CDR3 consists of 12 amino acids. Only CDR3 DNA remains: 36 bases, in frame from the first base. V drops 6 bases and J drops 6 bases, leaving 11 bases in between. The time point label corresponds to: baseline before first vaccination. The meaning of the sample's treatment or condition label: meningococcal conjugate vaccine given as trial control. Samples from vaccinated people were obtained from the UK trials COV001 and COV002, which included a single-blind randomized controlled phase 2/3 trial of AZD1222 (ChAdOx1 nCoV-19) in healthy adults. Trial participant PBMC samples were collected at day 0 and day 28 after the second dose for TCRbeta chain sequencing.

The TCR originated in an adult in good health. Recombination joined TRBV2 with TRBJ1-2; the best D guess is TRBD1, with 6 bases matching. The sequencing used peripheral blood, collected on day 0 of MenACWY control vaccination. Here the CDR3 is given as CASRGAGHGYTF. The DNA reads TGTGCCAGCAGGGGGGCGGGGCATGGCTACACCTTC.